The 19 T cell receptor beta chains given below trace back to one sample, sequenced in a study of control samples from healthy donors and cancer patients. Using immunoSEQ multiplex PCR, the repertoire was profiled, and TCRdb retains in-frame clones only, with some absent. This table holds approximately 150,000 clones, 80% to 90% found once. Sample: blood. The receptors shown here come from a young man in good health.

The CDR3 is CASSGRAETQYF. CDR3 nucleotide sequence: TGTGCCAGCAGCGGGAGGGCGGAGACCCAGTACTTC. The rearrangement joins TRBV5-4 to TRBJ2-5, with TRBD2 matching 7 bases. CDR1 SGHNT and CDR2 YYREEE come from the germline V gene (reference sequence). The CDR3 sequence is 12 residues long. V dropped 4 bases and J dropped 5; count of bases not matched to a gene: 2.

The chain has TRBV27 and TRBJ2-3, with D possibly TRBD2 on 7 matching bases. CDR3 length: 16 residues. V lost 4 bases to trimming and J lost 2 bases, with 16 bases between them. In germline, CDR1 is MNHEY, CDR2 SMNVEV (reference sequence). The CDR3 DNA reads TGTGCCAGCAGTTCCGAGGGGGGGCTTTTCACAGATACGCAGTATTTT. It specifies CASSSEGGLFTDTQYF.

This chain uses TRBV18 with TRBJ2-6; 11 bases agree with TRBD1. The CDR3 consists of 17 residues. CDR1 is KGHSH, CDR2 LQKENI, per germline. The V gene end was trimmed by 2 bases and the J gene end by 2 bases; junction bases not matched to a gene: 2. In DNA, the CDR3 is TGTGCCAGCTCACCAGGACAGGGGGCGCCTGGGGCCAACGTCCTGACTTTC. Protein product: CASSPGQGAPGANVLTF.

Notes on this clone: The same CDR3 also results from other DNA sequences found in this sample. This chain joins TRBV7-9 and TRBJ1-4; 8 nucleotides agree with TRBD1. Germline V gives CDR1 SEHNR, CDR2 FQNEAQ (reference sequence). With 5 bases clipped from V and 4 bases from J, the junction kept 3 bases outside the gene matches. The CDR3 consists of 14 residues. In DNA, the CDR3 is TGTGCCAGCAGCCCTGGACAGGGTAATGAAAAACTGTTTTTT. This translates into CASSPGQGNEKLFF.

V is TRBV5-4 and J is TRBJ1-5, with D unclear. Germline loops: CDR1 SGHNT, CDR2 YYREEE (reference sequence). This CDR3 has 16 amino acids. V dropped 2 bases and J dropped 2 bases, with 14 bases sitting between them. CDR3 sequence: CASSFGALDGNQPQHF. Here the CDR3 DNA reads TGTGCCAGCAGCTTTGGAGCCTTGGATGGCAATCAGCCCCAGCATTTT. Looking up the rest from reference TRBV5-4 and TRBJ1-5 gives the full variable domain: ETGVTQSPTHLIKTRGQQVTLRCSSQSGHNTVSWYQQALGQGPQFIFQYYREEENGRGNFPPRFSGLQFPNYSSELNVNALELDDSALYLCASSFGALDGNQPQHFGDGTRLSIL.

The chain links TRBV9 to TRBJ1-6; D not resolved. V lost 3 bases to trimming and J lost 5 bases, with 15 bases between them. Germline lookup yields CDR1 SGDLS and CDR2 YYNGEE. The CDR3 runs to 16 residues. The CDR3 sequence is CASSELGSTDNSPLHF. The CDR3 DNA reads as TGTGCCAGCAGCGAGTTGGGCAGCACTGATAATTCACCCCTCCACTTT.

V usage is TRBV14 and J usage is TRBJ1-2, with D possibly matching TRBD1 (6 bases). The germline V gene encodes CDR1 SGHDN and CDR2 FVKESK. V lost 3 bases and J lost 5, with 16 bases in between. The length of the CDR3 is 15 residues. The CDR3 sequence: CASSHGGAKRYGYTF. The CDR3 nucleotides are TGTGCCAGCAGCCATGGGGGGGCGAAAAGATATGGCTACACCTTC.

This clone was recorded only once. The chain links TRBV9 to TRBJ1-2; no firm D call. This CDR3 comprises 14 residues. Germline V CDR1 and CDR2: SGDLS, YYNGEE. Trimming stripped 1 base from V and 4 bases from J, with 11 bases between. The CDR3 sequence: CASSVTDAPYGYTF. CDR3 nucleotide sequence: TGTGCCAGCAGCGTAACCGATGCCCCCTATGGCTACACCTTC.

CDR3 amino acids: CASSRRGTRGEQYF. As DNA, the CDR3 is TGTGCCAGCAGCAGACGCGGGACTAGAGGCGAGCAGTACTTC. V is TRBV5-6 and J is TRBJ2-7; TRBD2 agrees at 8 bases. The CDR3 is made up of 14 amino acids. V was clipped by 4 bases and J by 6 bases; unmatched bases: 9. Per the germline V gene, CDR1 is SGHDT and CDR2 is YYEEEE.

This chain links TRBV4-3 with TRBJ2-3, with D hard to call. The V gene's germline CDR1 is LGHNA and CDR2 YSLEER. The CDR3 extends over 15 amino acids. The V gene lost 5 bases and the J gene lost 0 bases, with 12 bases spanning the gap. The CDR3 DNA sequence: TGCGCCAGCAGCGCCCGGGCAGAGAGCACAGATACGCAGTATTTT. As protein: CASSARAESTDTQYF.

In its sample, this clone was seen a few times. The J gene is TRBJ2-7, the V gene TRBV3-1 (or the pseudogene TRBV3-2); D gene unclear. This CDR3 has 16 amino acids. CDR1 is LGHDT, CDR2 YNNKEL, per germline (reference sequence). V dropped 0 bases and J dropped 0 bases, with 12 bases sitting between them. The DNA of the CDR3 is TGTGCCAGCAGCCAAGATATAGCTGGTGGCTCCTACGAGCAGTACTTC. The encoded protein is CASSQDIAGGSYEQYF.

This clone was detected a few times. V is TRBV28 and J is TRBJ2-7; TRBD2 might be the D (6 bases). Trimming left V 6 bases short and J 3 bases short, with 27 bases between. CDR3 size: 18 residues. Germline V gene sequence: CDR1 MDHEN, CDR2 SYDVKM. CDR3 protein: CASSPVGTWEDRYYEQYF. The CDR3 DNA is TGTGCCAGCAGCCCTGTAGGGACCTGGGAGGATAGATACTACGAGCAGTACTTC.

CDR3 loop: CASSGNRAPEGYTF. For the CDR3, the DNA is TGTGCCAGCAGCGGCAACCGGGCCCCAGAAGGCTACACCTTC. The chain couples TRBV9 to TRBJ1-2; D remains ambiguous. V shed 3 bases and J shed 8 bases, with 17 bases lying between them. The germline V gene has CDR1 SGDLS and CDR2 YYNGEE. CDR3 size: 14 residues.

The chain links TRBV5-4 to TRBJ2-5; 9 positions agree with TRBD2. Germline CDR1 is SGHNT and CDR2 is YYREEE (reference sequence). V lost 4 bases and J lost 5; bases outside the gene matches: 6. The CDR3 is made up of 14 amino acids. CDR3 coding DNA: TGTGCCAGCAGCCCCGGGGCGGGAGGGGAGACCCAGTACTTC. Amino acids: CASSPGAGGETQYF. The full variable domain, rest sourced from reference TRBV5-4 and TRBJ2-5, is ETGVTQSPTHLIKTRGQQVTLRCSSQSGHNTVSWYQQALGQGPQFIFQYYREEENGRGNFPPRFSGLQFPNYSSELNVNALELDDSALYLCASSPGAGGETQYFGPGTRLLVL.

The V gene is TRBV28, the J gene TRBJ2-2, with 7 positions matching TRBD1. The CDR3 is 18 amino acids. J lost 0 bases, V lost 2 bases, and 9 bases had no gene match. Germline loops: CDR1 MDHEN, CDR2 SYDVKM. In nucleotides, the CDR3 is TGTGCCAGCAGTTTAAACAGGGGACGACCCGCGAACACCGGGGAGCTGTTTTTT. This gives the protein CASSLNRGRPANTGELFF.

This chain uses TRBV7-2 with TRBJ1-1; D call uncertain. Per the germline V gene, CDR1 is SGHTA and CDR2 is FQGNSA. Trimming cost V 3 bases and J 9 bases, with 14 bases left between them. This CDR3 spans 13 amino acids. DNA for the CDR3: TGTGCCAGCAGCTTGATCCCTGATACTAAAGCTTTCTTT. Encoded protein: CASSLIPDTKAFF. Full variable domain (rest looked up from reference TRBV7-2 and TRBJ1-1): GAGVSQSPSNKVTEKGKDVELRCDPISGHTALYWYRQSLGQGLEFLIYFQGNSAPDKSGLPSDRFSAERTGGSVSTLTIQRTQQEDSAVYLCASSLIPDTKAFFGQGTRLTVV.

Written as DNA, the CDR3 is TGTGCCAGCAGCTTGGACGAGGACGAGCAGTACTTC. It translates to CASSLDEDEQYF. The V call is TRBV5-4, the J call TRBJ2-7; D ambiguous. The germline gives CDR1 SGHNT, CDR2 YYREEE (reference sequence). With 0 bases removed from V and 5 bases from J, the gap between germline ends came to 6 bases. The CDR3 runs 12 residues.

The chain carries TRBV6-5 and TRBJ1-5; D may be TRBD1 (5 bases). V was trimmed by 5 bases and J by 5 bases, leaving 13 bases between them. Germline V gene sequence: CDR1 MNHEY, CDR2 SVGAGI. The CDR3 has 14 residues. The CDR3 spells CASSLGQGDQPQHF. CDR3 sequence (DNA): TGTGCCAGCAGTCTCGGCCAAGGGGATCAGCCCCAGCATTTT.

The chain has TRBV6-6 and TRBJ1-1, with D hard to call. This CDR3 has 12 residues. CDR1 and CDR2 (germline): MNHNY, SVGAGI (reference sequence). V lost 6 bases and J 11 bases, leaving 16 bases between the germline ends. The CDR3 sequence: CASRGPTTGAFF. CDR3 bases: TGTGCCAGCAGAGGGCCCACTACTGGGGCTTTCTTT.